This passage covers 26 T cell receptor beta chains from one sample sequenced in a study of cytomegalovirus exposure and HLA in healthy donors. Both 60 Vbeta primers and 13 Jbeta primers went into the PCR. Some clones are missing from TCRdb's copy, which holds only in-frame ones; the method was immunoSEQ multiplex PCR. The profile covers approximately 160,000 clones, with over 75% appearing a single time and approximately 6% taken by the ten largest. Sequenced sample: PBMCs. The receptors were gathered from a man in his thirties or forties in good health and CMV-seropositive.

The rearrangement links TRBV5-4 to TRBJ2-1; 9 bases line up with TRBD1. Germline V gene lookup returns CDR1 SGHNT and CDR2 YYREEE (reference sequence). The ends lost 3 bases at V and 9 bases at J; junction bases unmatched: 10. The CDR3 totals 15 residues. The CDR3 is CASSSPGQGNREQFF. The CDR3 DNA follows: TGTGCCAGCAGCTCTCCGGGACAGGGTAACCGTGAGCAGTTCTTC.

The rearrangement links TRBV2 to TRBJ1-2, with a weak D call TRBD1 (5 bases). This CDR3 is 13 amino acids long. The germline gives CDR1 SNHLY, CDR2 FYNNEI. V was cut by 11 bases and J by 4 bases, with 17 bases left in between. CDR3 DNA sequence: TGTGCCGGAGGGACGACCCCCTCCTATGGCTACACCTTC. Translated, it gives CAGGTTPSYGYTF.

The chain couples TRBV6-6 to TRBJ1-2; 8 bases align to TRBD1. The CDR3 runs to 13 residues. Unmatched junction bases numbered 2, after V lost 5 bases and J lost 3 bases. CDR1 and CDR2 from the germline V gene are MNHNY and SVGAGI (reference sequence). The CDR3 reads CASSPTGDYGYTF. The CDR3 nucleotides read TGTGCCAGCAGTCCGACAGGGGACTATGGCTACACCTTC.

V usage is TRBV7-9 and J usage is TRBJ2-2; D unclear. This CDR3 region has 16 residues. The V and J ends lost 7 bases and 5 bases respectively, with 20 bases between them. Germline V gene lookup returns CDR1 SEHNR and CDR2 FQNEAQ (reference sequence). This CDR3 reads CASISGLAAFTGELFF. DNA for the CDR3: TGTGCCAGCATCTCCGGGTTGGCAGCTTTTACCGGGGAGCTGTTTTTT.

The rearrangement links TRBV2 to TRBJ2-1, with 8 bases fitting TRBD1. Germline V lookup: CDR1 SNHLY, CDR2 FYNNEI. The V segment lost 7 bases and the J segment 14 bases; nucleotides outside the gene matches: 7. The CDR3 runs 11 residues. In DNA, the CDR3 is TGTGCCAGCACCCTGGGACAGGCCGAGTTCTTC. Its translation is CASTLGQAEFF.

A single count supports this clone. The chain recombines TRBV10-1 with TRBJ2-1, with 8 bases identical to TRBD2. With 0 bases clipped from V and 4 bases from J, the junction kept 17 bases outside the gene matches. This CDR3 comprises 20 residues. Per the germline V gene, CDR1 is WNHNN and CDR2 is SYGVQD (reference sequence). The CDR3 DNA follows: TGCGCCAGCAGTGAGTCGATCCTTAGGGAAGCGGGGGCCATATACAATGAGCAGTTCTTC. Translating gives CASSESILREAGAIYNEQFF.

The gene calls are TRBV12-5 and TRBJ1-5; tentatively, D is TRBD1 (6 bases). The CDR3 sequence is 17 residues long. The ends were cut back, 0 bases at V and 5 bases at J, with 17 bases in the middle. The germline V gene encodes CDR1 LGHNT and CDR2 FRNRAP. CDR3 nucleotides: TGTGCTAGTGGTTTGGTACAGGGCAGGGAAGAGGATCAGCCCCAGCATTTT. Translated: CASGLVQGREEDQPQHF.

CDR3 residues: CASKLAGTGYYEQYF. Here the CDR3 DNA reads TGTGCCAGCAAACTCGCCGGGACTGGCTACTACGAGCAGTACTTC. The chain employs TRBV27 and TRBJ2-7, with D possibly TRBD2 on 6 matching bases. CDR1 is MNHEY and CDR2 is SMNVEV in the germline V gene (reference sequence). The CDR3 extends over 15 amino acids. Trimming took 7 bases from V and 3 from J, leaving 19 bases between them.

The chain links TRBV5-1 to TRBJ1-5; tentatively, D is TRBD1 (5 bases). This CDR3 is built from 13 residues. Germline loops: CDR1 SGHRS, CDR2 YFSETQ. V gave up 2 bases and J gave up 7 bases, with 10 bases separating them. In DNA, the CDR3 is TGCGCCAGCAGCTTCAGGGAAGGACAGCCCCAGCATTTT. As protein: CASSFREGQPQHF.

This clone came up a few times. The chain combines TRBV4-1 with TRBJ2-3; 7 bases line up with TRBD2. The CDR3 is 17 amino acids. The germline CDR1 and CDR2 sequences are MGHRA and YSYEKL. With V trimmed by 1 base and J by 0 bases, 7 bases remained unmatched. CDR3 coding DNA: TGCGCCAGCAGCCAAGCCTCTAGCGGAGATAGCACAGATACGCAGTATTTT. Translating gives CASSQASSGDSTDTQYF.

The chain uses TRBV6-5 and TRBJ1-6; TRBD1 matches 7 bases. J was trimmed by 14 bases and V by 2 bases; bases with no gene match: 15. CDR1 MNHEY and CDR2 SVGAGI come from the germline V gene. CDR3 length: 16 residues. The CDR3 region is CASSYTGQRNKRTLHF. CDR3 DNA sequence: TGTGCCAGCAGTTACACGGGACAGCGGAATAAGCGGACCCTCCACTTT.

The CDR3 sequence is CASSFSATNEKLFF. The CDR3 DNA reads TGTGCCAGCAGTTTCAGTGCAACTAATGAAAAACTGTTTTTT. V is TRBV27 and J is TRBJ1-4, with no clear D. V was trimmed by 3 bases and J by 0 bases, leaving 5 bases between them. Germline values: CDR1 MNHEY, CDR2 SMNVEV (reference sequence). The CDR3 has 14 amino acids.

V is TRBV5-4 and J is TRBJ1-2; 7 nucleotides align to TRBD1. The CDR3 extends over 14 amino acids. The ends lost 7 bases at V and 6 bases at J; junction bases unmatched: 12. In germline, CDR1 is SGHNT, CDR2 YYREEE (reference sequence). The DNA for the CDR3 is TGTGCCAGCCGACAGGGATCCCGAAGTGATGGCTACACCTTC. Residues: CASRQGSRSDGYTF.

The rearrangement joins TRBV6-4 to TRBJ2-1, with 12 positions matching TRBD2. The V and J ends lost 5 bases and 8 bases, in that order; junction bases with no gene match: 4. There are 14 residues in the CDR3. Germline CDR1 MRHNA, CDR2 SNTAGT. The CDR3 bases are TGTGCCAGCAGTTTGACTAGCGGGAGTTATGAGCAGTTCTTC. Encoded protein: CASSLTSGSYEQFF.

This chain joins TRBV5-1 and TRBJ1-2, with 7 bases aligning to TRBD1. Germline V CDR1 and CDR2: SGHRS, YFSETQ. The CDR3 has 13 amino acids. V shed 3 bases, J shed 4 bases, and the junction held 3 bases outside the gene matches. CDR3 DNA: TGCGCCAGCAGCTCCGGACAGGCCTATGGCTACACCTTC. Translation gives CASSSGQAYGYTF.

The V call is TRBV29-1, the J call TRBJ2-3; D might be TRBD2 (5 bases). Per germline, CDR1 SQVTM and CDR2 ANQGSEA. V gave up 4 bases and J gave up 6 bases, with 11 bases separating them. This CDR3 comprises 12 residues. CDR3 in DNA: TGCAGCGTTGCGGACTTTGCTGATACGCAGTATTTT. Its protein is CSVADFADTQYF.

V usage is TRBV5-4 and J usage is TRBJ2-2, with D tentatively TRBD2 (6 bases). The ends were cut back, 2 bases at V and 1 base at J, with 12 bases in the middle. The CDR3 runs to 16 residues. CDR1 and CDR2 from the germline V gene are SGHNT and YYREEE (reference sequence). The CDR3 DNA is TGTGCCAGCAGCTTCGGGAGAATTTTGAACACCGGGGAGCTGTTTTTT. This sequence encodes CASSFGRILNTGELFF.

In nucleotides, the CDR3 is TGTGCCAGCAGTACGAGTCTAGGAGGGACCGGGGAGCTGTTTTTT. Amino acid sequence: CASSTSLGGTGELFF. The chain links TRBV2 to TRBJ2-2, with TRBD2 as a possible D gene (6 bases). V was shortened by 5 bases and J by 5 bases, with 15 bases between the two germline ends. CDR1 and CDR2 (germline): SNHLY, FYNNEI. The CDR3 runs to 15 residues. The full variable domain, in which reference TRBV2 and TRBJ2-2 provide the parts outside the CDR3, is EPEVTQTPSHQVTQMGQEVILRCVPISNHLYFYWYRQILGQKVEFLVSFYNNEISEKSEIFDDQFSVERPDGSNFTLKIRSTKLEDSAMYFCASSTSLGGTGELFFGEGSRLTVL.

This chain joins TRBV5-6 and TRBJ2-7; 7 nucleotides match TRBD2. The ends lost 0 bases at V and 2 bases at J; junction bases unmatched: 8. This CDR3 spans 16 amino acids. Looked up from germline, CDR1 is SGHDT and CDR2 is YYEEEE. CDR3 sequence: CASSLDGLAAPYEQYF. The DNA of the CDR3 is TGTGCCAGCAGCTTGGACGGCCTAGCGGCACCCTACGAGCAGTACTTC.

The chain couples TRBV6-6 to TRBJ2-3, with a tentative D call TRBD2 (5 bases). The CDR3 sequence is 16 residues long. Germline V lookup: CDR1 MNHNY, CDR2 SVGAGI (reference sequence). The V and J ends lost 0 bases and 2 bases respectively, with 12 bases between them. The CDR3 DNA is TGTGCCAGCAGTTACTCTTTTGGGAGTCTCACAGATACGCAGTATTTT. Encoded protein: CASSYSFGSLTDTQYF.

The chain is built from TRBV30 and TRBJ2-5; D is perhaps TRBD1 (6 bases). The end of the DNA is better explained by TRBJ2-7, so the J call may be wrong. Germline V gene data show CDR1 as GTSNPN and CDR2 as SVGIG (reference sequence). CDR3 length equals 16 residues. The CDR3 region has the DNA TGTGCCTGGAGTTCATTCCACAGGGCTCTGAGTGACGAGCAGTACTTC. The encoded protein is CAWSSFHRALSDEQYF.

The chain employs TRBV28 and TRBJ2-7; possibly TRBD2 for D (6 bases). Trimming took off 5 bases at V and 7 bases at J, with 18 bases between the two ends. The CDR3 has 14 amino acids. Per germline, CDR1 MDHEN and CDR2 SYDVKM. The CDR3 protein is CASSTSSGVEEQYF. DNA of the CDR3: TGTGCCAGCAGTACGTCCTCGGGGGTTGAAGAGCAGTACTTC.

This clone has just a few counts. This chain joins TRBV4-3 and TRBJ2-6; D call uncertain. V lost 0 bases and J 0 bases, leaving 6 bases between the germline ends. Germline V gives CDR1 LGHNA, CDR2 YSLEER. The CDR3 runs 16 residues. The CDR3 region has the DNA TGCGCCAGCAGCCAAGACCTTTTCTCTGGGGCCAACGTCCTGACTTTC. Its protein product is CASSQDLFSGANVLTF.

V and J are TRBV2 and TRBJ1-1; 8 bases agree with TRBD1. CDR1 SNHLY and CDR2 FYNNEI come from the germline V gene. The CDR3 covers 14 residues. Trimming at V came to 6 bases and at J to 5 bases, leaving 8 bases not matched to a gene. CDR3 sequence (DNA): TGTGCCAGCAGGGCCCAGGGGGCTTCTACTGAAGCTTTCTTT. Amino acid sequence: CASRAQGASTEAFF.

The chain combines TRBV19 with TRBJ1-6; 10 bases map to TRBD1. V lost 7 bases to trimming and J lost 7 bases; unmatched junction nucleotides: 10. From germline, CDR1 is LNHDA and CDR2 SQIVND (reference sequence). The CDR3 is 16 amino acids. The chain's CDR3 is CASTPRRGQGNSPLHF. As DNA, the CDR3 is TGTGCCAGTACCCCCCGGCGGGGACAGGGGAATTCACCCCTCCACTTT.

This chain links TRBV30 with TRBJ1-1; the D gene is possibly TRBD1 (6 bases). Per germline, CDR1 GTSNPN and CDR2 SVGIG (reference sequence). This CDR3 has 14 residues. V was cut by 0 bases and J by 1 base, with 9 bases left in between. Written as DNA, the CDR3 is TGTGCCTGGAGTGTATTAGGGGGGAACACTGAAGCTTTCTTT. It yields the protein CAWSVLGGNTEAFF. The full variable domain, in which reference TRBV30 and TRBJ1-1 provide the parts outside the CDR3, is SQTIHQWPATLVQPVGSPLSLECTVEGTSNPNLYWYRQAAGRGLQLLFYSVGIGQISSEVPQNLSASRPQDRQFILSSKKLLLSDSGFYLCAWSVLGGNTEAFFGQGTRLTVV.